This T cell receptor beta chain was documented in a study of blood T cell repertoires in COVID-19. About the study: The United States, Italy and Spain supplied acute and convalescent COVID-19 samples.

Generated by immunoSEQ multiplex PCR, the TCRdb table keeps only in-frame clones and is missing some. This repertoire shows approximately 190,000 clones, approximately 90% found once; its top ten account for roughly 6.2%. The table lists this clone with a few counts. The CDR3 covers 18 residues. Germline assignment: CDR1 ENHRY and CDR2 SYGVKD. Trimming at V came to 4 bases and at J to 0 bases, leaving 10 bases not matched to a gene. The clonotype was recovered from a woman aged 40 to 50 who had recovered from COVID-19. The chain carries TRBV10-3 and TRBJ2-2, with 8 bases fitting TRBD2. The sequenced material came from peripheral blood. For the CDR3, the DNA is TGTGCCATCAGTGTGGTAGCGGGGAATACTGCGAACACCGGGGAGCTGTTTTTT. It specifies CAISVVAGNTANTGELFF.